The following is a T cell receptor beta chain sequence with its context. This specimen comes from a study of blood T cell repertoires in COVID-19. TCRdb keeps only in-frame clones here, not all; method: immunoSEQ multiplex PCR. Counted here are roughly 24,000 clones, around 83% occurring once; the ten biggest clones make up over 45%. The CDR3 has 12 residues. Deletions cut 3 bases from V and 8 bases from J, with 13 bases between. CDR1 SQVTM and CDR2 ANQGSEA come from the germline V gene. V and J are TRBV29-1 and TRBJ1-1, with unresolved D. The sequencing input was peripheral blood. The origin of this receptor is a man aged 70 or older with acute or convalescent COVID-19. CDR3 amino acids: CSVDLRVSEAFF. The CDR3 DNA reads TGCAGCGTTGATTTGAGGGTTTCAGAAGCTTTCTTT. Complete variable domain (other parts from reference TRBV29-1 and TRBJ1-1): SAVISQKPSRDICQRGTSLTIQCQVDSQVTMMFWYRQQPGQSLTLIATANQGSEATYESGFVIDKFPISRPNLTFSTLTVSNMSPEDSSIYLCSVDLRVSEAFFGQGTRLTVV.